This T cell receptor beta chain was recovered during a study of beta chain features in type 1 diabetes. Study at large: Cell yields, gender and age were comparable in patients and healthy donors. Study-wide results and caveats: Type 1 diabetes patients showed a moderate but significant shortening of TCRB CDR3s in all four CD4+ subsets.

Concerning this clone itself: Its specificity is not known.

cDNA synthesis used the whole RNA isolate, giving expressed TCRB sequences. TCRdb's table, derived via immunoSEQ multiplex PCR, lists solely in-frame clones and lacks some. The sample lists some 240,000 clones, roughly 11% occurring once. It was via CD45RO/CCR7/CD25/CD127/CD95/CD27 that CD4+ naive, central memory, regulatory and stem cell-like memory cells were sorted. Germline V gene sequence: CDR1 MNHEY, CDR2 SVGAGI. Trimming at V came to 6 bases and at J to 3 bases, leaving 7 bases not matched to a gene. The CDR3 consists of 14 residues. This receptor was taken from a man younger than 30 in good health. The chain links TRBV6-5 to TRBJ2-7, with 8 nucleotides matching TRBD1. The sample comprised central memory CD4+ T cells from blood. The CDR3, as DNA: TGTGCCAGCAGCCTTCGGGGACAGGTCTACGAGCAGTACTTC. This translates into CASSLRGQVYEQYF.